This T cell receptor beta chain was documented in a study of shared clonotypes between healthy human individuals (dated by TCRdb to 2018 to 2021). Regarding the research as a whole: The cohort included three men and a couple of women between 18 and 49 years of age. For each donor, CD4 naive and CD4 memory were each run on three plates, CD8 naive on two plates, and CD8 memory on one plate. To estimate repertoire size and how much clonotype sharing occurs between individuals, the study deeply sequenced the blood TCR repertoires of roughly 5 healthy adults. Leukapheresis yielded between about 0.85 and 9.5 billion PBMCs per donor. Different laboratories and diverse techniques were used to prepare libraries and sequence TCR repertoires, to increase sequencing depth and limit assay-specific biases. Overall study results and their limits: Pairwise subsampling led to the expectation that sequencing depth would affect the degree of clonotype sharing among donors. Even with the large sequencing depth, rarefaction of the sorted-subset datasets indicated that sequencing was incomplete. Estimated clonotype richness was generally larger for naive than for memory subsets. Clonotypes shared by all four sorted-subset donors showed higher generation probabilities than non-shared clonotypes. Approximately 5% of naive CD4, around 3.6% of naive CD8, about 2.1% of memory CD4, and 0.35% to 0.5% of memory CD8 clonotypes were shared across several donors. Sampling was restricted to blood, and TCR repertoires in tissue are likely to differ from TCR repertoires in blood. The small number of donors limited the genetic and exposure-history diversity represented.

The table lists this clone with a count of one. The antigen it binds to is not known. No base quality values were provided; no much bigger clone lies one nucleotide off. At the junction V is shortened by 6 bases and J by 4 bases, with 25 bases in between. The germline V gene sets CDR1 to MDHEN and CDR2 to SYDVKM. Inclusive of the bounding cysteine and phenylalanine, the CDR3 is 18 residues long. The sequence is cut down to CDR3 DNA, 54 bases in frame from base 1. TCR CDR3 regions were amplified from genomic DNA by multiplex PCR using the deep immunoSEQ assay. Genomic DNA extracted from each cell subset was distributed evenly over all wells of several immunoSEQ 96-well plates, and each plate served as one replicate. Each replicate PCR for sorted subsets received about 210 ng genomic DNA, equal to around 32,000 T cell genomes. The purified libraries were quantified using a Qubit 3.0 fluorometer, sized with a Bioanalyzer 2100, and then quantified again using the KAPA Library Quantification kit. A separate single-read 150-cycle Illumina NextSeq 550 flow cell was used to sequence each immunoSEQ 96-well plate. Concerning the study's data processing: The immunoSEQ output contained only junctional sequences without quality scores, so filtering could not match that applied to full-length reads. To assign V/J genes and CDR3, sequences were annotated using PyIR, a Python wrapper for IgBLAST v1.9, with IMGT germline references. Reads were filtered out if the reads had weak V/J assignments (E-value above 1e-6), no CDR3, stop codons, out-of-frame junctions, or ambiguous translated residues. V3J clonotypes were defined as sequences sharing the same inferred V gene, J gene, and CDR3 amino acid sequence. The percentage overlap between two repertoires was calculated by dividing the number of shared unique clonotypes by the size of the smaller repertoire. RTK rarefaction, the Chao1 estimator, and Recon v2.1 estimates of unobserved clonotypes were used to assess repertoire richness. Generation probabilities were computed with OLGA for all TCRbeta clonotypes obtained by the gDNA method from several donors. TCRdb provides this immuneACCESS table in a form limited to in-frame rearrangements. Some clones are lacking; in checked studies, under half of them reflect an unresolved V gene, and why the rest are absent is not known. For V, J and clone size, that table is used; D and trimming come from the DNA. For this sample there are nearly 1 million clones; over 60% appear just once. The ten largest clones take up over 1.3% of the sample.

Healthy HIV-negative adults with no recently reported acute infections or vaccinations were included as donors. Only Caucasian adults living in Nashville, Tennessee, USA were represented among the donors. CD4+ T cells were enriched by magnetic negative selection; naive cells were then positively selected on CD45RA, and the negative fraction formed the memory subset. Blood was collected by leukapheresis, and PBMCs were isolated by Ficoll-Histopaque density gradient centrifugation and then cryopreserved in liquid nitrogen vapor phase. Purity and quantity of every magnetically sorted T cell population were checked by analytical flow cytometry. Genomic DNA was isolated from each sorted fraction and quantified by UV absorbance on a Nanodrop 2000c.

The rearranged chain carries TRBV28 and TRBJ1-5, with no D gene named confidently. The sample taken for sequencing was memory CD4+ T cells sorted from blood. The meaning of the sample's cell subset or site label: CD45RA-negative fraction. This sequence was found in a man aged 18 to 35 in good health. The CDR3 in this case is CASSLRAGRMSVNQPQHF. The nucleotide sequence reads TGTGCCAGCAGCCTAAGGGCAGGAAGGATGTCCGTAAATCAGCCCCAGCATTTT.